The following is a T cell receptor (beta chain) sequence with its context. Its antigen is unknown. Germline-derived CDR1 and CDR2 are DFQATT and SNEGSKA (reference sequence). Trimming left V 0 bases short and J 6 bases short, with 3 bases between. The CDR3 length is 11 residues. Data came from immunoSEQ multiplex PCR; TCRdb stores just in-frame clones and leaves some out. The sample consists of approximately 100,000 clones, around 90% of them appearing once. This specimen comes from a study of siplizumab effects on memory and regulatory T cells. Study-wide findings and caveats: No functional test confirmed suppression by proliferating siplizumab-culture Tregs. It seemed that naive T cells were more diverse than memory cells and were major contributors to the alloresponse. The majority of clones, roughly 75-95% of proliferating CD4+ or CD8+ clones, lacked an assignable naive or memory phenotype.

The source is a human donor in good health. Source material: non-Treg CD4+ T cells sorted from blood. The V gene is TRBV20-1, the J gene TRBJ1-3; the D is unclear. The CDR3 is CSARDVNTIYF. The CDR3 region has the DNA TGCAGTGCTAGAGACGTAAACACCATATATTTT.